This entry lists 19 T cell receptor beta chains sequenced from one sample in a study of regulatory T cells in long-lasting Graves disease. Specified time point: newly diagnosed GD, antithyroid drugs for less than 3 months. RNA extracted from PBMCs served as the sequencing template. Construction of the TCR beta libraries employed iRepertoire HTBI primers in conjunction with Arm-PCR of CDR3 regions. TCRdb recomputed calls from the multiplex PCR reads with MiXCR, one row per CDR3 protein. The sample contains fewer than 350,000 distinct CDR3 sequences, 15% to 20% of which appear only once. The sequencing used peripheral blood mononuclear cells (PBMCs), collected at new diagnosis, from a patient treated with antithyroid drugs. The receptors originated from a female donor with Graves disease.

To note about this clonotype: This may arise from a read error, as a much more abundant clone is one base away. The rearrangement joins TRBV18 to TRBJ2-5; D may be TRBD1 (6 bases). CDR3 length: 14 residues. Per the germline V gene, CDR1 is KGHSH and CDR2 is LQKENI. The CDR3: CTSSPGHRMETQYF. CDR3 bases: TGTACCAGCTCCCCGGGACACCGAATGGAGACCCAGTACTTC.

The CDR3 DNA reads TGTGCCAGCAGCGTCCGACTAGCGGGTGTTCAAGAGACCCAGTACTTC. This gives the protein CASSVRLAGVQETQYF. The chain has TRBV3-1 and TRBJ2-5; 10 nucleotides match TRBD2. Germline loops: CDR1 LGHDT, CDR2 YNNKEL (reference sequence). Trimming took 5 bases from V and 2 from J; bases not matched to a gene: 8. There are 16 residues in the CDR3.

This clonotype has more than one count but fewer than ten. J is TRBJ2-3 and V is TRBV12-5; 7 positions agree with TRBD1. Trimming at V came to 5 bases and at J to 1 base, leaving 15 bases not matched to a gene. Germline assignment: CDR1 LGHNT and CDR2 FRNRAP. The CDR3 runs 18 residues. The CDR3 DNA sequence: TGTGCTAGTGGTCAGCGGACAGGTCTAAATAAGGGCACAGATACGCAGTATTTT. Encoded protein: CASGQRTGLNKGTDTQYF.

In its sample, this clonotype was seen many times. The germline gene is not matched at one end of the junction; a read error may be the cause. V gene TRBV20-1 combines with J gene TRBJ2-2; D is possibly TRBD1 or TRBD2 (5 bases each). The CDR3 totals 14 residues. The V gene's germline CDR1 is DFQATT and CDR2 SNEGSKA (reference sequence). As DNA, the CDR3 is TGCAGTACTAGAAGGGGAACGAACACCGGGGAGCTGTTTTTT. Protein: CSTRRGTNTGELFF.

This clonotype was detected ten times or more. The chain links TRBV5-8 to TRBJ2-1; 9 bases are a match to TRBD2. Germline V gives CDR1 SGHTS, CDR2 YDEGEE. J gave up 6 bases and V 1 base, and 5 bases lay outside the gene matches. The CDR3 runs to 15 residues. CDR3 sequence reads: CASSLIAGVGNEQFF. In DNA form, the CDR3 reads TGTGCCAGCAGCTTGATAGCGGGAGTGGGCAATGAGCAGTTCTTC.

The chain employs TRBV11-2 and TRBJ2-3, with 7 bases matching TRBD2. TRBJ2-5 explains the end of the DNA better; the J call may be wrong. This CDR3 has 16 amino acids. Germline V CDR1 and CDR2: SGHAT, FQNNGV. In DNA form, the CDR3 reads TGTGCCAGCAGCTTAGACTTGGCGGGAGTCCGGGAGACCCAGTACTTC. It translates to CASSLDLAGVRETQYF.

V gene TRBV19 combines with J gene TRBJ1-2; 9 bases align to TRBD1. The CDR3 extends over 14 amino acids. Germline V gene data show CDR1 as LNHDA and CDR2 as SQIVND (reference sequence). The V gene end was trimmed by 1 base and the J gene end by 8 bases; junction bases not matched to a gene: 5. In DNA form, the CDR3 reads TGTGCCAGTAGTATAGTTGGGACAGGGAAAGGCTACACCTTC. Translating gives CASSIVGTGKGYTF.

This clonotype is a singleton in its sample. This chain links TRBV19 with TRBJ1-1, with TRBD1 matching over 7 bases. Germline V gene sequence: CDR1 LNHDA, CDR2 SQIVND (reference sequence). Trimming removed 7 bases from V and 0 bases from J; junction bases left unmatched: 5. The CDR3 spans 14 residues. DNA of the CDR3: TGTGCCAGTAACGTAGGGACAGTGAACACTGAAGCTTTCTTT. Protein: CASNVGTVNTEAFF. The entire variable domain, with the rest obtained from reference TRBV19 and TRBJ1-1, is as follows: DGGITQSPKYLFRKEGQNVTLSCEQNLNHDAMYWYRQDPGQGLRLIYYSQIVNDFQKGDIAEGYSVSREKKESFPLTVTSAQKNPTAFYLCASNVGTVNTEAFFGQGTRLTVV.

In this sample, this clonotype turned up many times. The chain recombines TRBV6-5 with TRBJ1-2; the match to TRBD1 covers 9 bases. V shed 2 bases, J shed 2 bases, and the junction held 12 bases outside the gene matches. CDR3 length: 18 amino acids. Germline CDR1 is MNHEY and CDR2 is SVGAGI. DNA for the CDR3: TGTGCCAGCAGTTACAGCAAGACAGGGGGGATTATCAACTATGGCTACACCTTC. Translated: CASSYSKTGGIINYGYTF.

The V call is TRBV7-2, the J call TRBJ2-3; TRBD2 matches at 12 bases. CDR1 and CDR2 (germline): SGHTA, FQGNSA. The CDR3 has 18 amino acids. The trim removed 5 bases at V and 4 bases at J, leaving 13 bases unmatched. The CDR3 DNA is TGTGCCAGCAGCCGAAAACGAGGGACTAGCGGGTTTCCAGATACGCAGTATTTT. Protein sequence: CASSRKRGTSGFPDTQYF.

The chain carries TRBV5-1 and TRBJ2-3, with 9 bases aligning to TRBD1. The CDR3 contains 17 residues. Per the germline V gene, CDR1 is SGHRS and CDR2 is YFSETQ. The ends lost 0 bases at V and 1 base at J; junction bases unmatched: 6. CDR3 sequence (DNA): TGCGCCAGCAGCTTGGCAGGACAGGGGATGGGCACAGATACGCAGTATTTT. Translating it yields CASSLAGQGMGTDTQYF.

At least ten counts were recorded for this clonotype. The CDR3, as DNA: TGTGCCAGCAGCTTGGACACTGGAAACACCATATATTTT. Its protein product is CASSLDTGNTIYF. V is TRBV7-9 and J is TRBJ1-3, with D perhaps matching TRBD1 (5 bases). Trimming removed 3 bases at V and 2 bases at J, with 5 bases between. Germline lookup yields CDR1 SEHNR and CDR2 FQNEAQ (reference sequence). This CDR3 has 13 residues.

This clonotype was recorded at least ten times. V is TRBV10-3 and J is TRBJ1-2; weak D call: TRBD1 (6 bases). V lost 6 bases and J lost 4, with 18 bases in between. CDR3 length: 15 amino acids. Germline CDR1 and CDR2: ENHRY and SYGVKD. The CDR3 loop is CAISGLLQGTYGYTF. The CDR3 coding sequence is TGTGCCATCAGCGGGCTCTTACAGGGCACCTATGGCTACACCTTC.

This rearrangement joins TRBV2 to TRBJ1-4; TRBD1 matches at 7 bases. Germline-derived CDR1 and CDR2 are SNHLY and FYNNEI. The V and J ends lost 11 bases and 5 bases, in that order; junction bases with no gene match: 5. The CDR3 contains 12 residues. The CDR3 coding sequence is TGTGCCCTCAGGGACAGAAATGAAAAACTGTTTTTT. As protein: CALRDRNEKLFF.

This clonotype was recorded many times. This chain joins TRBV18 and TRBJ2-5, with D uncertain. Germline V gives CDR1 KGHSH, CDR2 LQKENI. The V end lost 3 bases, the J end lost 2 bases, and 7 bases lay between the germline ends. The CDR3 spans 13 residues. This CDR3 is CASSPIAQETQYF. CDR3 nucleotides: TGTGCCAGCTCACCGATAGCACAAGAGACCCAGTACTTC. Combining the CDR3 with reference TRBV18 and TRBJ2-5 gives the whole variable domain NAGVMQNPRHLVRRRGQEARLRCSPMKGHSHVYWYRQLPEEGLKFMVYLQKENIIDESGMPKERFSAEFPKEGPSILRIQQVVRGDSAAYFCASSPIAQETQYFGPGTRLLVL.

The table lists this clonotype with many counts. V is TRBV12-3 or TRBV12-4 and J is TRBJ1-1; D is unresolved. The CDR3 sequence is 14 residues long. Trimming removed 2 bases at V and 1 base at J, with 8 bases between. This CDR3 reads CASSLFTGNTEAFF. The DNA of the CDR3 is TGTGCCAGCAGTTTATTTACCGGGAACACTGAAGCTTTCTTT.

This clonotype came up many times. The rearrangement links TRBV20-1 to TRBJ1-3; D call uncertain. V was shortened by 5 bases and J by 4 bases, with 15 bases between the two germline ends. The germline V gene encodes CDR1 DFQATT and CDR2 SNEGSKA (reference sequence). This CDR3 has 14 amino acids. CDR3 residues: CSAPMGRFGNTIYF. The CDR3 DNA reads TGCAGTGCTCCCATGGGGAGGTTCGGAAACACCATATATTTT.

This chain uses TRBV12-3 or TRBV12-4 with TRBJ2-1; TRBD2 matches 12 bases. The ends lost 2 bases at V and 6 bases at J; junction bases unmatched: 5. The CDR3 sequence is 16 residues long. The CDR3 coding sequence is TGTGCCAGCAGTTTACGGACTAGCGGGAACTTCAATGAGCAGTTCTTC. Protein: CASSLRTSGNFNEQFF.

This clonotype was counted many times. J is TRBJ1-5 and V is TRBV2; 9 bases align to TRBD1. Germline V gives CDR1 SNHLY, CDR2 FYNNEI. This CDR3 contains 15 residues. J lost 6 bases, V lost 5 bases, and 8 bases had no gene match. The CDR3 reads CASSRTGQGAQPQHF. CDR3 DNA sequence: TGTGCCAGCAGTCGAACGGGACAGGGCGCTCAGCCCCAGCATTTT.